These 10 T cell receptor beta chains were all obtained from the same sample, sequenced in a study of blood T cell repertoires in COVID-19. Using immunoSEQ multiplex PCR, the repertoire was profiled, and TCRdb retains in-frame clones only, with some absent. This sample has some 130,000 clones, with about 70% found just once. Sequencing was done on a sample of peripheral blood. All receptors derive from a man older than 75 with acute or convalescent COVID-19.

The genes are TRBV30 and TRBJ1-5; 8 bases line up with TRBD1. The CDR3 loop spans 14 amino acids. Germline V gives CDR1 GTSNPN, CDR2 SVGIG (reference sequence). Germline trimming cut 1 base from V and 7 bases from J; bases unmatched to any gene: 6. The CDR3 reads CAWSEGQAGQPQHF. In nucleotides, the CDR3 is TGTGCCTGGAGTGAGGGACAGGCTGGACAGCCCCAGCATTTT.

This chain links TRBV18 with TRBJ1-1; tentatively, D is TRBD1 (5 bases). Germline assignment: CDR1 KGHSH and CDR2 LQKENI. The ends were cut back, 5 bases at V and 1 base at J, with 14 bases in the middle. The CDR3 is 15 residues long. The CDR3 region is CASSDIGGQNTEAFF. The CDR3 nucleotides read TGTGCCAGCTCAGATATCGGCGGACAGAACACTGAAGCTTTCTTT.

The rearrangement joins TRBV19 to TRBJ1-4; D unclear. The CDR3 runs 15 residues. The V end was cut by 7 bases, the J end by 1 base, with 13 bases between. The V gene's germline CDR1 is LNHDA and CDR2 SQIVND (reference sequence). CDR3 sequence reads: CASKEGPGTNEKLFF. DNA of the CDR3: TGTGCCAGTAAAGAGGGCCCGGGAACTAATGAAAAACTGTTTTTT.

CDR3 nucleotide sequence: TGTGCCATCAGTGAGTCGGACAGCCGGAACACCGGGGAGCTGTTTTTT. It translates to CAISESDSRNTGELFF. The chain joins TRBV10-3 to TRBJ2-2; possibly TRBD1 for D (6 bases). Trimming removed 0 bases at V and 1 base at J, with 9 bases between. The germline V gene has CDR1 ENHRY and CDR2 SYGVKD. CDR3 length: 16 residues.

The CDR3 sequence is CASSSLTGDYYEQYF. In DNA, the CDR3 is TGTGCCAGCAGCTCCTTGACAGGGGACTACTACGAGCAGTACTTC. The chain is built from TRBV11-2 and TRBJ2-7; TRBD1 is a possible D gene (8 bases). Trimming removed 4 bases at V and 3 bases at J, with 16 bases between. This CDR3 contains 15 residues. CDR1 SGHAT and CDR2 FQNNGV come from the germline V gene.

Here the CDR3 DNA reads TGTGCCAGCAGCCCGGCCGGGATCACTGATCAGCCCCAGCATTTT. Residues: CASSPAGITDQPQHF. The chain couples TRBV4-2 to TRBJ1-5; no clear D gene. The CDR3 has 15 amino acids. V was clipped by 4 bases and J by 5 bases, with 15 bases between them. CDR1 is LGHNA and CDR2 is YNFKEQ in the germline V gene.

The rearrangement uses TRBV27 and TRBJ2-2; the D gene is possibly TRBD2 (6 bases). V was clipped by 3 bases and J by 0 bases, with 8 bases between them. This CDR3 region has 15 residues. The germline gives CDR1 MNHEY, CDR2 SMNVEV (reference sequence). The CDR3 is CASSLTGANTGELFF. CDR3 DNA sequence: TGTGCCAGCAGTTTGACGGGGGCGAACACCGGGGAGCTGTTTTTT.

The V and J genes are TRBV3-1 (or the pseudogene TRBV3-2) and TRBJ2-1; 10 bases line up with TRBD1. The CDR3 totals 16 residues. V gave up 0 bases and J gave up 12 bases; unmatched junction bases: 11. Germline V CDR1 and CDR2: LGHDT, YNNKEL (reference sequence). CDR3 region: CASSQDSGTGAFGQFF. The CDR3 bases are TGTGCCAGCAGCCAAGACTCCGGGACAGGGGCCTTCGGGCAGTTCTTC.

V is TRBV18 and J is TRBJ2-3; 7 bases fit TRBD1. After removal of 5 bases from V and 0 bases from J, the junction contained 14 bases not matched to a gene. The CDR3 contains 18 residues. Germline V gene sequence: CDR1 KGHSH, CDR2 LQKENI. The CDR3 spells CASSGVGTELSSTDTQYF. Here the CDR3 DNA reads TGTGCCAGCTCAGGGGTCGGGACAGAATTATCTAGCACAGATACGCAGTATTTT.

This chain uses TRBV20-1 with TRBJ1-1; D is uncertain. Deletions cut 6 bases from V and 5 bases from J, with 10 bases between. Looked up from germline, CDR1 is DFQATT and CDR2 is SNEGSKA (reference sequence). The CDR3 consists of 11 residues. CDR3 DNA sequence: TGCAGTGCCCAGGATAGAACTGAAGCTTTCTTT. It yields the protein CSAQDRTEAFF.